Following are 21 T cell receptor beta chains from one sample sequenced in a study of cytomegalovirus exposure and HLA in healthy donors. The PCR contained 60 Vbeta and 13 Jbeta primers. The assay was immunoSEQ multiplex PCR, and TCRdb's table has in-frame clones only and misses some. This table holds under 200,000 clones, 75% found once. The sample comprised PBMCs. These receptors originate from a woman between 45 and 65 years old in good health and CMV-seropositive.

J is TRBJ1-4 and V is TRBV2; no clear D. Germline V gene sequence: CDR1 SNHLY, CDR2 FYNNEI. This CDR3 has 16 residues. V lost 1 base and J lost 7, with 16 bases in between. CDR3 protein: CASSEETPGAFEKLFF. For the CDR3, the DNA is TGTGCCAGCAGTGAAGAGACACCCGGCGCCTTTGAAAAACTGTTTTTT.

This chain connects TRBV11-2 to TRBJ2-1; 7 bases match TRBD2. Germline V gene lookup returns CDR1 SGHAT and CDR2 FQNNGV. With V trimmed by 5 bases and J by 8 bases, 6 bases remained unmatched. The CDR3 is 13 amino acids. CDR3 coding DNA: TGTGCCAGCAGCCGCGGGGGTGAGGATGAGCAGTTCTTC. As protein: CASSRGGEDEQFF.

CDR3 region: CASSVAGTSVNTGELFF. Here the CDR3 DNA reads TGTGCCAGCAGCGTAGCCGGGACTAGCGTTAACACCGGGGAGCTGTTTTTT. The genes are TRBV9 and TRBJ2-2, with 10 bases fitting TRBD2. The CDR3 contains 17 residues. V trimming: 0 bases; J trimming: 2 bases; junction bases outside the gene matches: 4. CDR1 and CDR2 (germline): SGDLS, YYNGEE.

This chain joins TRBV13 and TRBJ2-7; tentative D call: TRBD1 (5 bases). V lost 2 bases and J 6 bases, leaving 11 bases between the germline ends. This CDR3 region has 13 residues. The germline V gene has CDR1 PRHDT and CDR2 FYEKMQ (reference sequence). Here the CDR3 reads CASSLFRVGEQYF. The CDR3 DNA is TGTGCCAGCAGCTTATTCAGGGTGGGCGAGCAGTACTTC.

The chain recombines TRBV9 with TRBJ2-1; maybe TRBD2 (6 bases). CDR3 size: 16 residues. The germline V gene has CDR1 SGDLS and CDR2 YYNGEE. Trimming left V 4 bases short and J 5 bases short, with 19 bases between. The chain's CDR3 is CASSSPEGGGNNEQFF. The CDR3 DNA follows: TGTGCCAGCAGCTCCCCCGAGGGAGGTGGGAACAATGAGCAGTTCTTC.

The chain recombines TRBV10-1 with TRBJ2-3, with 7 bases lining up with TRBD2. The CDR3 sequence is 13 residues long. Germline loops: CDR1 WNHNN, CDR2 SYGVQD (reference sequence). The junction had 3 bases not matched to a gene; V was cut back by 4 bases and J by 5 bases. The CDR3 here is CASSVGGKDTQYF. CDR3 bases: TGCGCCAGCAGTGTCGGGGGGAAAGATACGCAGTATTTT.

Details on this clone: Other DNA sequences in this sample translate to the same CDR3. The J gene is TRBJ1-1, the V gene TRBV18; TRBD1 matches 7 bases. Germline CDR1 reads KGHSH; CDR2 reads LQKENI. The CDR3 has 13 amino acids. V trimming: 5 bases; J trimming: 1 base; junction bases outside the gene matches: 1. DNA for the CDR3: TGTGCCAGCTCAAGGACAGGGAACACTGAAGCTTTCTTT. Translation gives CASSRTGNTEAFF.

V and J are TRBV29-1 and TRBJ2-2, with 8 positions matching TRBD2. The CDR3 is 13 amino acids. Looked up from germline, CDR1 is SQVTM and CDR2 is ANQGSEA. V dropped 7 bases and J dropped 2; count of bases not matched to a gene: 3. In DNA form, the CDR3 reads TGCAGCGGTAGCGGGGCCAACACCGGGGAGCTGTTTTTT. This gives the protein CSGSGANTGELFF.

The chain has TRBV5-1 and TRBJ2-1; 12 positions match TRBD1. The CDR3 runs 15 residues. Germline loops: CDR1 SGHRS, CDR2 YFSETQ. The V segment lost 5 bases and the J segment 10 bases; nucleotides outside the gene matches: 10. The CDR3 bases are TGCGCCAGCAGGGACGGGACAGGGGGCCCCGGCGAGCAGTTCTTC. Translating it yields CASRDGTGGPGEQFF.

The genes are TRBV1 and TRBJ1-1; the table gives TRBD1 as D, unverified against the DNA. TRBV1 is listed as a pseudogene. The CDR3 spans 15 residues. This CDR3 reads CTSSQPQGASTEAFF. In DNA form, the CDR3 reads TGCACCAGCAGCCAGCCACAGGGGGCGTCCACTGAAGCTTTCTTT.

The gene calls are TRBV5-4 and TRBJ1-4, with 7 bases aligning to TRBD1. The CDR3 extends over 17 amino acids. Germline trimming cut 3 bases from V and 11 bases from J; bases unmatched to any gene: 19. The germline V gene encodes CDR1 SGHNT and CDR2 YYREEE (reference sequence). DNA of the CDR3: TGTGCCAGCAGCTCCCGGACAGGTCAGGGACAGAAGGGGAAACTGTTTTTT. The encoded protein is CASSSRTGQGQKGKLFF.

The chain combines TRBV5-1 with TRBJ2-5; 7 bases map to TRBD1. The CDR3 runs to 15 residues. V was clipped by 0 bases and J by 5 bases; unmatched bases: 7. Per germline, CDR1 SGHRS and CDR2 YFSETQ. CDR3 sequence reads: CASSLGQGVGETQYF. CDR3 coding DNA: TGCGCCAGCAGCTTGGGACAGGGAGTTGGTGAGACCCAGTACTTC.

The chain combines TRBV11-3 with TRBJ2-3, with 9 bases fitting TRBD1. The germline CDR1 and CDR2 sequences are SGHNT and YENEEA. The ends lost 2 bases at V and 2 bases at J; junction bases unmatched: 2. This CDR3 has 15 residues. In DNA form, the CDR3 reads TGTGCCAGCAGCTTACGACAGGGGGACACAGATACGCAGTATTTT. This sequence encodes CASSLRQGDTDTQYF.

This clone occurred once. This chain connects TRBV13 to TRBJ1-2; perhaps TRBD1 as D (6 bases). CDR1 and CDR2 (germline): PRHDT, FYEKMQ (reference sequence). V was pared by 4 bases and J by 7 bases, with 13 bases between. This CDR3 comprises 13 residues. CDR3 sequence reads: CASSSQGFFGYTF. CDR3 in DNA: TGTGCCAGCAGCTCACAGGGTTTTTTTGGCTACACCTTC.

The chain joins TRBV10-3 to TRBJ2-3, with a tentative D call TRBD1 (6 bases). This CDR3 comprises 17 residues. Trimming took 4 bases from V and 3 from J, leaving 20 bases between them. The germline V gene has CDR1 ENHRY and CDR2 SYGVKD. Here the CDR3 reads CAISGTQGVHSTDTQYF. Here the CDR3 DNA reads TGTGCCATCAGTGGGACACAGGGAGTTCATTCGACAGATACGCAGTATTTT.

The chain recombines TRBV18 with TRBJ1-2, with D possibly being TRBD1 (5 bases). V dropped 2 bases and J dropped 2 bases, with 9 bases sitting between them. CDR1 and CDR2 (germline): KGHSH, LQKENI. The CDR3 covers 14 residues. CDR3: CASSPAGQNYGYTF. The CDR3 bases are TGTGCCAGCTCACCAGCAGGGCAGAACTATGGCTACACCTTC. The variable domain in full, completed from reference TRBV18 and TRBJ1-2, reads NAGVMQNPRHLVRRRGQEARLRCSPMKGHSHVYWYRQLPEEGLKFMVYLQKENIIDESGMPKERFSAEFPKEGPSILRIQQVVRGDSAAYFCASSPAGQNYGYTFGSGTRLTVV.

V and J are TRBV11-1 and TRBJ1-1, with no clear D. The CDR3 consists of 13 residues. V shed 5 bases and J shed 0 bases, with 7 bases lying between them. Germline CDR1 reads SGHAT; CDR2 reads FQDESV (reference sequence). The CDR3 sequence is CASSRELNTEAFF. CDR3 coding DNA: TGTGCCAGCAGCAGGGAGTTGAACACTGAAGCTTTCTTT.

This clone turned up a few times. The chain has TRBV21-1 and TRBJ2-7; the DNA was not compared with TRBD2, the D call given in the table. TRBV21-1 is a pseudogene. CDR3 size: 12 residues. This CDR3 is CAFHRGAYEQYF. In DNA, the CDR3 is TGTGCTTTCCATCGGGGGGCGTACGAGCAGTACTTC.

CDR3 amino acids: CASGGVAGGRETQYF. In nucleotides, the CDR3 is TGTGCCAGCGGGGGGGTAGCGGGGGGGCGAGAGACCCAGTACTTC. The chain uses TRBV2 and TRBJ2-5; 11 nucleotides align to TRBD2. After removal of 8 bases from V and 4 bases from J, the junction contained 9 bases not matched to a gene. CDR1 is SNHLY, CDR2 FYNNEI, per germline. This CDR3 has 15 residues.

The chain combines TRBV19 with TRBJ1-5; D possibly corresponds to TRBD1 (6 bases). The CDR3 runs 14 residues. Germline V gene data show CDR1 as LNHDA and CDR2 as SQIVND (reference sequence). Trimming left V 9 bases short and J 6 bases short, with 18 bases between. The CDR3 DNA reads as TGTGCCAGCGCGCGGCGGGGGGCGTTTCAGCCCCAGCATTTT. Encoded protein: CASARRGAFQPQHF. The full variable domain, rest sourced from reference TRBV19 and TRBJ1-5, is DGGITQSPKYLFRKEGQNVTLSCEQNLNHDAMYWYRQDPGQGLRLIYYSQIVNDFQKGDIAEGYSVSREKKESFPLTVTSAQKNPTAFYLCASARRGAFQPQHFGDGTRLSIL.

The chain uses TRBV4-1 and TRBJ2-3, with D perhaps matching TRBD2 (5 bases). The germline V gene has CDR1 MGHRA and CDR2 YSYEKL. CDR3 length: 16 residues. Trimming took off 0 bases at V and 1 base at J, with 11 bases between the two ends. CDR3 nucleotides: TGCGCCAGCAGCCAAGAACCAGCGGACCGCACAGATACGCAGTATTTT. Residues: CASSQEPADRTDTQYF.